This T cell receptor beta chain was obtained from a study of breast tumors, draining lymph nodes, adjacent tissues. This clonotype was counted a few times. A much larger clone is a single base away; this may be a read error. Samples came from axillary lymph nodes draining the breast cancer. V was pared by 1 base and J by 10 bases, with 14 bases of the junction left unmatched. The CDR3 sequence is 17 residues long. CDR1 is MGHRA, CDR2 YSYEKL, per germline. TCRdb fed the multiplex PCR reads into MiXCR, producing one record per CDR3 protein. The data show 150,000 to 200,000 distinct CDR3 sequences, approximately 31% seen once.

The sample was axillary lymph node tissue. This chain connects TRBV4-1 to TRBJ2-3; 10 nucleotides line up with TRBD2. This receptor was taken from a female donor with breast cancer. Some clones in this sample may be carry-over from other donors' samples. The CDR3 loop reads CASSQGHPGTSADAQYF. The CDR3 DNA reads TGCGCCAGCAGCCAAGGGCATCCCGGGACTAGCGCGGATGCGCAGTATTTT.